The 5 T cell receptor beta chains below were found in one sample sequenced in a study of early T cells in non-severe SARS-CoV-2 infection. In TCRdb, the 5' RACE reads were re-called with MiXCR into one record per CDR3 protein. This table has approximately 69,000 distinct CDR3 sequences, 12% appearing once. Sequenced: whole blood. All receptors come from an adult who was a healthcare worker with PCR-confirmed SARS-CoV-2 infection or an uninfected control (not recorded which).

This clonotype was seen at least ten times. DNA of the CDR3: TGCGCCAGCAGGGTCGGAAGTGGCGGGGGATACAATGAGCAGTTCTTC. It translates to CASRVGSGGGYNEQFF. The V and J genes are TRBV5-1 and TRBJ2-1; 7 bases map to TRBD2. The CDR3 is 16 amino acids. V trimming: 5 bases; J trimming: 4 bases; junction bases outside the gene matches: 12. Germline V CDR1 and CDR2: SGHRS, YFSETQ.

The chain combines TRBV12-3 or TRBV12-4 with TRBJ2-3; 12 bases agree with TRBD2. Trimming took 6 bases from V and 5 from J; bases not matched to a gene: 6. CDR3 length: 15 amino acids. The CDR3 reads CASRVTSGSVDTQYF. The CDR3, as DNA: TGTGCCAGCAGGGTGACTAGCGGGAGCGTAGATACGCAGTATTTT.

The J gene is TRBJ2-7, the V gene TRBV6-5; 7 nucleotides agree with TRBD2. V lost 2 bases and J lost 5; bases outside the gene matches: 9. Germline assignment: CDR1 MNHEY and CDR2 SVGAGI. CDR3 size: 15 residues. The CDR3 sequence: CASSYGRGRGHEQYF. The CDR3 bases are TGTGCCAGCAGTTACGGGAGGGGAAGGGGCCACGAGCAGTACTTC.

This clonotype was seen repeatedly, ten times or more. The chain combines TRBV4-2 with TRBJ2-1; 8 nucleotides match TRBD2. The germline V gene encodes CDR1 LGHNA and CDR2 YNFKEQ. Trimming cost V 7 bases and J 8 bases; bases outside gene matches: 19. The CDR3 covers 17 residues. DNA of the CDR3: TGTGCCAGCACCCTTGCCGGGAGGGCCAGCGGACGTGATGAGCAGTTCTTC. Translated: CASTLAGRASGRDEQFF.

This clonotype was picked up a small number of times. This chain links TRBV5-1 with TRBJ2-3; D remains unclear. CDR1 is SGHRS, CDR2 YFSETQ, per germline. Trimming pared 4 bases from V and 2 bases from J, leaving 11 bases between. There are 14 residues in the CDR3. The chain's CDR3 is CASSPSHLTDTQYF. CDR3 sequence (DNA): TGCGCCAGCAGCCCCTCGCACCTCACAGATACGCAGTATTTT.